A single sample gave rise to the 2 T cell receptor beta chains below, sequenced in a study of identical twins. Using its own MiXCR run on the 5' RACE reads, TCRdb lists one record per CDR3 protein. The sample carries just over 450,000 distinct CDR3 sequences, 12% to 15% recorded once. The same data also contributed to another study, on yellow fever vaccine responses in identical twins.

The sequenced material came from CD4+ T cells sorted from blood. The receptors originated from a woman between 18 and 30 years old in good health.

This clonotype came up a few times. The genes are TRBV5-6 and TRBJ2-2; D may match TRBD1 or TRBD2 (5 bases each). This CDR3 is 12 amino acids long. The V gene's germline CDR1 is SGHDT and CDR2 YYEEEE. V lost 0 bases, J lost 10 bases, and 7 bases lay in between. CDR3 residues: CASSLAGPELFF. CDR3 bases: TGTGCCAGCAGCTTGGCGGGGCCGGAGCTGTTTTTT.

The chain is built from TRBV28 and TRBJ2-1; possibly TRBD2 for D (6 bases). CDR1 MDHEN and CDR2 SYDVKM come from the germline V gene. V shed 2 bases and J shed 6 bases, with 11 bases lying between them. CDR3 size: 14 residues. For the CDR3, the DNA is TGTGCCAGCAGTTTAGGAGGGAGGCCCAATGAGCAGTTCTTC. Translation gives CASSLGGRPNEQFF.